The clone carrying this TCR beta chain appeared once. The sample is drawn from a study of blood T cell repertoires in COVID-19. Study in general: Acute-phase and convalescent COVID-19 samples originated in the United States, Italy and Spain. PBMCs, B-cell-depleted T cells, or T cells provided the cDNA or gDNA that made up the material.

In the authors' workflow: For nucleated cells, counts were estimated from reference gene primer amplification. Only in-frame clones appear in the TCRdb table, and some are missing; sequencing was by immunoSEQ multiplex PCR. V, J and clone size derive from that table, while D and trimming were established from the DNA sequence. The sample contains over 200,000 clones, approximately 80% of which appear only once. The CDR3 spans 12 residues. V dropped 3 bases and J dropped 7 bases, with 10 bases sitting between them. Germline CDR1 is SGHAT and CDR2 is FQDESV (reference sequence). This TCR was sampled from a man aged 40-49 years with acute or convalescent COVID-19. The V call is TRBV11-1, the J call TRBJ2-7, with a weak D call TRBD2 (6 bases). The sequenced material came from peripheral blood. CDR3 nucleotide sequence: TGTGCCAGCAGCTTCCCTGGGAGGGAGCAGTACTTC. Its protein is CASSFPGREQYF.